The 28 T cell receptor beta chains below all came from one sample that was sequenced in a study of Ad26.COV2.S vaccination and SARS-CoV-2 variants. Profiling relied on immunoSEQ multiplex PCR, and the TCRdb table lists in-frame clones only, not all of them. The sample yields some 180,000 clones, around 85% seen once. The source was peripheral blood, collected after recovery from COVID-19. The receptors stem from a human donor who had recovered from COVID-19.

This chain joins TRBV5-1 and TRBJ1-1; 10 nucleotides match TRBD1. This CDR3 is built from 16 residues. V lost 5 bases, J lost 0 bases, and 7 bases stayed unmatched. The V gene's germline CDR1 is SGHRS and CDR2 YFSETQ. The CDR3 loop reads CASRPGTGALNTEAFF. The CDR3 bases are TGCGCCAGCAGACCCGGGACAGGGGCCCTGAACACTGAAGCTTTCTTT.

The CDR3 DNA follows: TGTGCCAGCAGCCAAGCCTCCTATAACACCGGGGAGCTGTTTTTT. It is translated as CASSQASYNTGELFF. V and J are TRBV3-1 (or the pseudogene TRBV3-2) and TRBJ2-2; D remains unclear. The V gene lost 1 base and the J gene lost 2 bases, with 8 bases spanning the gap. The CDR3 consists of 15 residues. Germline V lookup: CDR1 LGHDT, CDR2 YNNKEL (reference sequence).

This chain joins TRBV12-3 or TRBV12-4 and TRBJ1-1; D is uncertain. The CDR3 is 13 residues long. V was clipped by 5 bases and J by 3 bases, with 10 bases between them. CDR3 sequence (DNA): TGTGCCAGCAGTCTCCTTAGAGACACTGAAGCTTTCTTT. Translating it yields CASSLLRDTEAFF.

The gene calls are TRBV4-1 and TRBJ2-7; no reliable D call. Germline assignment: CDR1 MGHRA and CDR2 YSYEKL. There are 15 residues in the CDR3. The ends were cut back, 3 bases at V and 3 bases at J, with 15 bases in the middle. CDR3 sequence (DNA): TGCGCCAGCAGCCAGAGCCTCTGGGCTGACTACGAGCAGTACTTC. It yields the protein CASSQSLWADYEQYF.

This chain links TRBV6-1 with TRBJ1-3; D gene unclear. The CDR3 spans 15 residues. V was cut by 0 bases and J by 8 bases, with 14 bases left in between. CDR1 and CDR2 from the germline V gene are MNHNS and SASEGT. The CDR3 sequence: CASSEASGNLYTIYF. CDR3 DNA: TGTGCCAGCAGTGAAGCATCGGGGAATCTATACACCATATATTTT.

J is TRBJ2-1 and V is TRBV24-1; D is undetermined. V lost 2 bases and J lost 8, with 12 bases in between. Germline CDR1 and CDR2: KGHDR and SFDVKD. The CDR3 contains 14 residues. CDR3 sequence (DNA): TGTGCCACCAGTGATTCTCCCCCGGGTCATGAGCAGTTCTTC. This sequence encodes CATSDSPPGHEQFF.

The rearrangement uses TRBV9 and TRBJ2-5, with a possible D match to TRBD1 (6 bases). This CDR3 has 15 residues. V was shortened by 0 bases and J by 1 base, with 10 bases between the two germline ends. Per the germline V gene, CDR1 is SGDLS and CDR2 is YYNGEE. The CDR3 sequence is CASSVGADSQETQYF. The CDR3 DNA is TGTGCCAGCAGCGTAGGGGCGGACAGCCAAGAGACCCAGTACTTC.

This chain joins TRBV4-2 and TRBJ2-1; D might be TRBD2 (5 bases). The CDR3 is 13 residues long. Trimming cost V 0 bases and J 7 bases, with 7 bases left between them. Germline CDR1 is LGHNA and CDR2 is YNFKEQ. The CDR3 region is CASSQERGNEQFF. The CDR3 DNA is TGTGCCAGCAGCCAAGAGCGCGGGAATGAGCAGTTCTTC.

This clone has a single count. This chain connects TRBV6-5 to TRBJ2-1; the D gene is possibly TRBD2 (5 bases). The CDR3 extends over 15 amino acids. The germline V gene has CDR1 MNHEY and CDR2 SVGAGI. Trimming left V 4 bases short and J 3 bases short, with 13 bases between. CDR3 protein: CASSFGPAGYNEQFF. In DNA, the CDR3 is TGTGCCAGCAGTTTCGGACCCGCGGGCTACAATGAGCAGTTCTTC.

This clone showed up just a few times. The chain combines TRBV9 with TRBJ1-3; D unresolved. The CDR3 runs to 15 residues. Trimming stripped 0 bases from V and 2 bases from J, with 9 bases between. Germline V gene data show CDR1 as SGDLS and CDR2 as YYNGEE. DNA of the CDR3: TGTGCCAGCAGCGTAGAGGAACTGACTGGAAACACCATATATTTT. Translation: CASSVEELTGNTIYF.

The chain employs TRBV4-1 and TRBJ1-6; TRBD1 might be the D (5 bases). Germline assignment: CDR1 MGHRA and CDR2 YSYEKL. V gave up 3 bases and J gave up 10 bases, with 13 bases separating them. The CDR3 sequence is 14 residues long. The CDR3 reads CASSHQTAGSPLHF. CDR3 bases: TGCGCCAGCAGCCACCAGACAGCGGGGTCACCCCTCCACTTT.

This clone turned up a few times. This chain connects TRBV6-1 to TRBJ1-3; D gene unclear. V lost 2 bases and J 4 bases, leaving 12 bases between the germline ends. The V gene's germline CDR1 is MNHNS and CDR2 SASEGT. The CDR3 spans 15 residues. The CDR3 here is CASSEWNSRGNTIYF. The CDR3 DNA sequence: TGTGCCAGCAGTGAATGGAACAGTAGAGGAAACACCATATATTTT.

V usage is TRBV30 and J usage is TRBJ2-7, with 8 bases fitting TRBD1. The V gene's germline CDR1 is GTSNPN and CDR2 SVGIG (reference sequence). This CDR3 region has 12 residues. V was clipped by 8 bases and J by 5 bases; unmatched bases: 8. The CDR3 here is CAGARTGHEQYF. The CDR3 bases are TGTGCCGGAGCGAGGACAGGGCACGAGCAGTACTTC.

This chain uses TRBV6-2 or TRBV6-3 with TRBJ1-1; perhaps TRBD1 as D (5 bases). The ends were cut back, 0 bases at V and 1 base at J, with 6 bases in the middle. The CDR3 is made up of 14 amino acids. The V gene's germline CDR1 is MNHEY and CDR2 SVGEGT. The CDR3 is CASSYSGENTEAFF. In DNA, the CDR3 is TGTGCCAGCAGTTACTCAGGGGAGAACACTGAAGCTTTCTTT.

This chain joins TRBV5-4 and TRBJ2-1; D is possibly TRBD1 (6 bases). V lost 2 bases to trimming and J lost 5 bases, with 11 bases between them. Germline CDR1 SGHNT, CDR2 YYREEE (reference sequence). The length of the CDR3 is 14 residues. The CDR3 bases are TGTGCCAGCAGCTTCAGGGGCAAGGACAATGAGCAGTTCTTC. It encodes CASSFRGKDNEQFF.

J is TRBJ1-5 and V is TRBV19; D possibly corresponds to TRBD1 (5 bases). The V end lost 2 bases, the J end lost 0 bases, and 11 bases lay between the germline ends. CDR1 and CDR2 (germline): LNHDA, SQIVND (reference sequence). The CDR3 has 16 amino acids. The CDR3 here is CASSITNRLSNQPQHF. CDR3 nucleotide sequence: TGTGCCAGTAGTATAACGAACAGGCTTAGCAATCAGCCCCAGCATTTT.

This chain connects TRBV11-2 to TRBJ2-7; D possibly corresponds to TRBD1 (5 bases). Trimming stripped 1 base from V and 0 bases from J, with 13 bases between. The CDR3 has 16 residues. Germline CDR1 is SGHAT and CDR2 is FQNNGV. Written as DNA, the CDR3 is TGTGCCAGCAGCTTAGTAGGGCCAGGGAACTCCTACGAGCAGTACTTC. The encoded protein is CASSLVGPGNSYEQYF.

This rearrangement joins TRBV5-6 to TRBJ2-3, with 12 bases aligning to TRBD2. Trimming removed 4 bases from V and 5 bases from J; junction bases left unmatched: 8. Germline V gene sequence: CDR1 SGHDT, CDR2 YYEEEE. This CDR3 is 16 amino acids long. The CDR3 bases are TGTGCCAGCAGCCGCGGACTAGCGGGAAGGGGAGATACGCAGTATTTT. This gives the protein CASSRGLAGRGDTQYF.

The CDR3 region is CAISERTVANTGELFF. The CDR3 nucleotides read TGTGCCATCAGTGAAAGGACGGTCGCGAACACCGGGGAGCTGTTTTTT. The chain combines TRBV10-3 with TRBJ2-2, with unresolved D. The V gene lost 3 bases and the J gene lost 0 bases, with 11 bases spanning the gap. This CDR3 is built from 16 residues. The germline V gene encodes CDR1 ENHRY and CDR2 SYGVKD.

The chain combines TRBV9 with TRBJ1-4; the D gene is possibly TRBD1 (6 bases). Trimming pared 3 bases from V and 3 bases from J, leaving 9 bases between. In germline, CDR1 is SGDLS, CDR2 YYNGEE. This CDR3 comprises 14 residues. The CDR3 DNA follows: TGTGCCAGCAGCGCGGACAGACCTAATGAAAAACTGTTTTTT. As protein: CASSADRPNEKLFF.

This clone was detected only once. CDR3 protein: CASSLRGDSNQPQHF. The DNA of the CDR3 is TGTGCCAGCAGCCTAAGGGGGGATAGCAATCAGCCCCAGCATTTT. The chain combines TRBV9 with TRBJ1-5, with D tentatively TRBD1 (6 bases). V was pared by 4 bases and J by 0 bases, with 11 bases between. The CDR3 totals 15 residues. From germline, CDR1 is SGDLS and CDR2 YYNGEE.

This chain connects TRBV5-5 to TRBJ2-7, with 7 bases fitting TRBD2. The V gene's germline CDR1 is SGHKS and CDR2 YYEKEE (reference sequence). V lost 4 bases, J lost 0 bases, and 13 bases stayed unmatched. The CDR3 sequence is 17 residues long. DNA for the CDR3: TGTGCCAGCAGCCAGAGTGGGAGCGGGGCTAGCTCCTACGAGCAGTACTTC. Amino acids: CASSQSGSGASSYEQYF.

The chain combines TRBV30 with TRBJ1-3, with D maybe TRBD1 (6 bases). CDR1 and CDR2 from the germline V gene are GTSNPN and SVGIG (reference sequence). This CDR3 has 14 amino acids. V lost 5 bases and J 0 bases, leaving 11 bases between the germline ends. CDR3 in DNA: TGTGCCTGGGGACGAGGGGGCTCTGGAAACACCATATATTTT. Protein sequence: CAWGRGGSGNTIYF.

V and J are TRBV29-1 and TRBJ1-4; perhaps TRBD1 as D (6 bases). Between the trimmed V and J ends, which lost 6 bases and 6 bases, there was a span of 14 bases. From germline, CDR1 is SQVTM and CDR2 ANQGSEA. The CDR3 totals 13 residues. DNA of the CDR3: TGCAGCGTACGCAGGGGTTTGGATGAAAAACTGTTTTTT. Protein sequence: CSVRRGLDEKLFF.

V and J are TRBV7-9 and TRBJ1-6; D remains ambiguous. This CDR3 is built from 11 residues. V shed 5 bases and J shed 7 bases, with 3 bases lying between them. Germline V gene sequence: CDR1 SEHNR, CDR2 FQNEAQ (reference sequence). CDR3 coding DNA: TGTGCCAGCAGCCCGAATTCACCCCTCCACTTT. The encoded protein is CASSPNSPLHF.

CDR3 loop: CARSLAIGKGRHYGYTF. The DNA for the CDR3 is TGTGCCAGAAGCTTGGCTATTGGGAAAGGCCGACACTATGGCTACACCTTC. The chain carries TRBV5-3 and TRBJ1-2, with D unresolved. TRBV5-3 counts as an open reading frame of uncertain function. The CDR3 is 17 residues long. V lost 0 bases to trimming and J lost 3 bases, with 18 bases between them.

CDR3 nucleotides: TGTGCCAGCTCACCTAACCGGGACCTTAAAGCTTTCTTT. Its translation: CASSPNRDLKAFF. This chain joins TRBV18 and TRBJ1-1, with a possible D match to TRBD1 (5 bases). Trimming stripped 3 bases from V and 9 bases from J, with 14 bases between. The CDR3 has 13 residues. CDR1 is KGHSH and CDR2 is LQKENI in the germline V gene.

The chain is built from TRBV5-1 and TRBJ1-1, with 8 bases fitting TRBD1. Trimming removed 6 bases from V and 11 bases from J; junction bases left unmatched: 15. CDR3 size: 14 residues. Germline V lookup: CDR1 SGHRS, CDR2 YFSETQ. DNA for the CDR3: TGCGCCAGCAACCCCCCGGGACAGGTGGCATCGGCTTTCTTT. Amino acid sequence: CASNPPGQVASAFF.